Shown below are 14 T cell receptor beta chains from a single sample sequenced in a study of T cells after posttransplantation cyclophosphamide. Data came from immunoSEQ multiplex PCR; TCRdb stores just in-frame clones and leaves some out. The data contain around 6,900 clones, approximately 80% of them seen just once; the ten biggest clones take up about 27%. Sequences were obtained from memory CD4+ T cells sorted from blood. The receptors derive from a woman aged 50 to 60 in good health and a related stem cell transplant donor.

The CDR3 coding sequence is TGTGCCAGCAGCCAAGATCTGGGAGACGAGACCCAGTACTTC. It is translated as CASSQDLGDETQYF. The chain recombines TRBV4-2 with TRBJ2-5; D is perhaps TRBD2 (5 bases). V was trimmed by 0 bases and J by 5 bases, leaving 10 bases between them. The CDR3 spans 14 residues. CDR1 and CDR2 from the germline V gene are LGHNA and YNFKEQ.

The genes are TRBV28 and TRBJ2-7; TRBD1 is a possible D gene (5 bases). Germline-derived CDR1 and CDR2 are MDHEN and SYDVKM. The ends were cut back, 5 bases at V and 2 bases at J, with 19 bases in the middle. This CDR3 comprises 16 residues. DNA for the CDR3: TGTGCCAGCAGTCGATACAGGAGACCCCCAACCTACGAGCAGTACTTC. It codes for CASSRYRRPPTYEQYF.

The chain links TRBV2 to TRBJ2-5; D is possibly TRBD1 (6 bases). The CDR3 loop spans 15 amino acids. The germline V gene has CDR1 SNHLY and CDR2 FYNNEI. The germline V and J ends were trimmed by 5 bases and 1 base, with 14 bases remaining between them. In nucleotides, the CDR3 is TGTGCCAGCAGTCGTGGGGGCGGATTCCAAGAGACCCAGTACTTC. The encoded protein is CASSRGGGFQETQYF. The whole variable domain, remainder taken from reference TRBV2 and TRBJ2-5, is EPEVTQTPSHQVTQMGQEVILRCVPISNHLYFYWYRQILGQKVEFLVSFYNNEISEKSEIFDDQFSVERPDGSNFTLKIRSTKLEDSAMYFCASSRGGGFQETQYFGPGTRLLVL.

This clone was observed a single time. V is TRBV12-5 and J is TRBJ2-1; perhaps TRBD2 as D (8 bases). This CDR3 spans 16 amino acids. Germline V CDR1 and CDR2: LGHNT, FRNRAP. Trimming removed 0 bases at V and 5 bases at J, with 14 bases between. The CDR3: CASGLVNGRGHNEQFF. As DNA, the CDR3 is TGTGCTAGTGGTTTGGTAAACGGGAGGGGGCACAATGAGCAGTTCTTC.

The J gene is TRBJ1-5, the V gene TRBV29-1, with TRBD1 as a possible D gene (6 bases). V lost 6 bases and J 7 bases, leaving 16 bases between the germline ends. CDR3 length equals 13 residues. Germline assignment: CDR1 SQVTM and CDR2 ANQGSEA. The CDR3 DNA reads TGCAGCGTCGCACAGGGTCAGGACCAGCCCCAGCATTTT. This translates into CSVAQGQDQPQHF. Using reference TRBV29-1 and TRBJ1-5 for the parts outside the CDR3, the full variable domain is SAVISQKPSRDICQRGTSLTIQCQVDSQVTMMFWYRQQPGQSLTLIATANQGSEATYESGFVIDKFPISRPNLTFSTLTVSNMSPEDSSIYLCSVAQGQDQPQHFGDGTRLSIL.

There are a few counts of this clone. The J gene is TRBJ2-4, the V gene TRBV7-9, with D possibly being TRBD2 (6 bases). The CDR3 spans 16 residues. Germline V CDR1 and CDR2: SEHNR, FQNEAQ (reference sequence). Trimming left V 4 bases short and J 4 bases short, with 17 bases between. The CDR3 nucleotides read TGTGCCAGCAGCTCCCCGGGAGACCACACGAAAAACATTCAGTACTTC. This gives the protein CASSSPGDHTKNIQYF. The complete variable domain, with remaining parts taken from reference TRBV7-9 and TRBJ2-4, reads DTGVSQNPRHKITKRGQNVTFRCDPISEHNRLYWYRQTLGQGPEFLTYFQNEAQLEKSRLLSDRFSAERPKGSFSTLEIQRTEQGDSAMYLCASSSPGDHTKNIQYFGAGTRLSVL.

In its sample, this clone was seen once. This chain's CDR3 is CASSALVQETQYF. In nucleotides, the CDR3 is TGTGCCAGCAGTGCGCTAGTCCAAGAGACCCAGTACTTC. The gene calls are TRBV2 and TRBJ2-5; D ambiguous. Trimming took off 4 bases at V and 1 base at J, with 7 bases between the two ends. Germline V gene sequence: CDR1 SNHLY, CDR2 FYNNEI. The CDR3 is made up of 13 amino acids. The full variable domain, its missing parts supplied by reference TRBV2 and TRBJ2-5, is EPEVTQTPSHQVTQMGQEVILRCVPISNHLYFYWYRQILGQKVEFLVSFYNNEISEKSEIFDDQFSVERPDGSNFTLKIRSTKLEDSAMYFCASSALVQETQYFGPGTRLLVL.

This clone was detected only a few times. The gene calls are TRBV29-1 and TRBJ1-2; D is unclear. The CDR3 contains 15 residues. V was pared by 6 bases and J by 0 bases, with 17 bases between. The germline V gene has CDR1 SQVTM and CDR2 ANQGSEA. The DNA of the CDR3 is TGCAGCGTAGTGGCGGCAGATCGGTCTAACTATGGCTACACCTTC. This sequence encodes CSVVAADRSNYGYTF.

The sample holds a few counts of this clone. The chain combines TRBV5-1 with TRBJ2-5; possibly TRBD2 for D (5 bases). This CDR3 has 16 amino acids. CDR1 and CDR2 from the germline V gene are SGHRS and YFSETQ. Trimming shortened V by 0 bases and J by 4 bases, and 16 bases separated the two germline ends. The CDR3 region is CASSLVLGSTIETQYF. The CDR3 bases are TGCGCCAGCAGCTTGGTATTAGGGAGTACGATAGAGACCCAGTACTTC. Full variable domain (outside the CDR3, taken from reference TRBV5-1 and TRBJ2-5): KAGVTQTPRYLIKTRGQQVTLSCSPISGHRSVSWYQQTPGQGLQFLFEYFSETQRNKGNFPGRFSGRQFSNSRSEMNVSTLELGDSALYLCASSLVLGSTIETQYFGPGTRLLVL.

This clone was seen more than once but under ten times. The V and J genes are TRBV5-1 and TRBJ1-5; possible D gene TRBD1, 5 bases. Germline loops: CDR1 SGHRS, CDR2 YFSETQ. Trimming took off 0 bases at V and 6 bases at J, with 13 bases between the two ends. CDR3 length equals 15 residues. The CDR3 DNA reads as TGCGCCAGCAGCTTGGATCAGGGAGGAGGTCAGCCCCAGCATTTT. Its protein product is CASSLDQGGGQPQHF. The variable domain in full, with the rest retrieved from reference TRBV5-1 and TRBJ1-5, is KAGVTQTPRYLIKTRGQQVTLSCSPISGHRSVSWYQQTPGQGLQFLFEYFSETQRNKGNFPGRFSGRQFSNSRSEMNVSTLELGDSALYLCASSLDQGGGQPQHFGDGTRLSIL.

The rearrangement joins TRBV5-1 to TRBJ2-1; TRBD2 matches at 12 bases. The CDR3 is made up of 19 amino acids. The ends lost 4 bases at V and 0 bases at J; junction bases unmatched: 11. CDR1 and CDR2 from the germline V gene are SGHRS and YFSETQ. CDR3 amino acids: CASSRFSSGRGSSYNEQFF. CDR3 bases: TGCGCCAGCAGCCGTTTTTCTAGCGGGAGGGGAAGCTCCTACAATGAGCAGTTCTTC. The whole variable domain, remainder taken from reference TRBV5-1 and TRBJ2-1, is KAGVTQTPRYLIKTRGQQVTLSCSPISGHRSVSWYQQTPGQGLQFLFEYFSETQRNKGNFPGRFSGRQFSNSRSEMNVSTLELGDSALYLCASSRFSSGRGSSYNEQFFGPGTRLTVL.

The V and J genes are TRBV30 and TRBJ2-1; D gene ambiguous. Germline loops: CDR1 GTSNPN, CDR2 SVGIG (reference sequence). The CDR3 is 12 amino acids. Trimming pared 0 bases from V and 9 bases from J, leaving 9 bases between. The CDR3: CAWSVFTGEQFF. The CDR3 DNA is TGTGCCTGGAGTGTGTTCACTGGTGAGCAGTTCTTC.

The chain is built from TRBV7-9 and TRBJ2-3; D gene ambiguous. The CDR3 covers 14 residues. Germline CDR1 and CDR2: SEHNR and FQNEAQ (reference sequence). V lost 3 bases and J 2 bases, leaving 9 bases between the germline ends. CDR3 DNA: TGTGCCAGCAGCTTCGGGTTAGACACAGATACGCAGTATTTT. Protein sequence: CASSFGLDTDTQYF.

The chain employs TRBV4-2 and TRBJ2-1, with D perhaps TRBD2 (5 bases). V dropped 1 base and J dropped 3 bases, with 7 bases sitting between them. The CDR3 spans 14 residues. In germline, CDR1 is LGHNA, CDR2 YNFKEQ. The chain's CDR3 is CASSQGESYNEQFF. CDR3 DNA: TGTGCCAGCAGCCAAGGGGAGAGCTACAATGAGCAGTTCTTC.